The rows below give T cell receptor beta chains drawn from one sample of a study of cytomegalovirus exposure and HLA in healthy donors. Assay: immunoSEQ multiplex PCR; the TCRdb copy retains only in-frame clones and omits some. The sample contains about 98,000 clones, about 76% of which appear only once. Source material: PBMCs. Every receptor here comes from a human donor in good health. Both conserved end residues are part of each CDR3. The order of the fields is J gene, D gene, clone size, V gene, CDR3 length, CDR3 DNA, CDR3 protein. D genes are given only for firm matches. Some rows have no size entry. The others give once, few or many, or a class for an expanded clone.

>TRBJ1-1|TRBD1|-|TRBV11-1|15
TGTGCCAGCAGCCTGCACAGGGGCATGAACACTGAAGCTTTCTTT
CASSLHRGMNTEAFF
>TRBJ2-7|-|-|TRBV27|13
TGTGCCAGCGGACTGCTCGGGGGCTACGAGCAGTACTTC
CASGLLGGYEQYF
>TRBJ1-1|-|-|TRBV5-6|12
TGTGCCAGCAGCTTGCAGAACACTGAAGCTTTCTTT
CASSLQNTEAFF
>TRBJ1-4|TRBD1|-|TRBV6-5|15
TGTGCCAGCAGTTACTCCGGGACAGGCGGGGAAAAACTGTTTTTT
CASSYSGTGGEKLFF
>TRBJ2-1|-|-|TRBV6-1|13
TGTGCCAGCAGTTTGACAGGATACAATGAGCAGTTCTTC
CASSLTGYNEQFF
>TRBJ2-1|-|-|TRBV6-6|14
TGTGCCAGCAGTCCAGGGATCTCCTACAATGAGCAGTTCTTC
CASSPGISYNEQFF
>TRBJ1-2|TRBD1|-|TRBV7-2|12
TGTGCCAGCAGGACAGGGTCTTATGGCTACACCTTC
CASRTGSYGYTF
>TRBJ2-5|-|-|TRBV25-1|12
TGTGCCAGCAGTGGCCAGGGGGGGACCCAGTACTTC
CASSGQGGTQYF
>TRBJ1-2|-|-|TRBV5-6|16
TGTGCCAGCAGCTTGGCTGGGGGCACGCTCGGGTATGGCTACACCTTC
CASSLAGGTLGYGYTF
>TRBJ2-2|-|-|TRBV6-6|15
TGTGCCAGCACCCCATGGGGAGGGGGCACCGGGGAGCTGTTTTTT
CASTPWGGGTGELFF
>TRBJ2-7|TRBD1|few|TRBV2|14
TGTGCCAGCGAATCGACAGGGGGAGTTTACGAGCAGTACTTC
CASESTGGVYEQYF
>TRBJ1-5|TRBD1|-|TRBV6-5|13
TGTGCCAGCGGCAGGGGGCACAATCAGCCCCAGCATTTT
CASGRGHNQPQHF
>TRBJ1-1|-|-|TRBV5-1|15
TGCGCCAGCAGCTTGAAGGGCGGGGATAGCACTGAAGCTTTCTTT
CASSLKGGDSTEAFF
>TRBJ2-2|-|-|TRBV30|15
TGTGCCTGGAGTCCACAGGGAATGAACACCGGGGAGCTGTTTTTT
CAWSPQGMNTGELFF
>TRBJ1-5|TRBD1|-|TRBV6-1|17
TGTGCCAGCAGTGGACTGACAGGGGGGCTAAACAATCAGCCCCAGCATTTT
CASSGLTGGLNNQPQHF
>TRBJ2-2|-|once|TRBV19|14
TGTGCCAGTAGTACCAGGACAGCGCCGGGGGAGCTGTTTTTT
CASSTRTAPGELFF
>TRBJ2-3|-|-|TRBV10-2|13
TGCGCCATACTAGTTGAGAGGGCAGATACGCAGTATTTT
CAILVERADTQYF